The present T cell receptor beta chain was sequenced within a study of T cell responses to AZD1222 COVID-19 vaccine. Study at large: Both about-4-week and about-12-week second-dose recipients were combined.

Data came from immunoSEQ multiplex PCR; TCRdb stores just in-frame clones and leaves some out. Here the sample spans 80,000 to 90,000 clones, about 91% being singletons. Findings of the study overall: Baseline serostatus was positive in only a handful of AZD1222 recipients.

As regards this clone: The antigen remains unidentified.

Looked up from germline, CDR1 is SNHLY and CDR2 is FYNNEI. The CDR3 is 12 amino acids. Trimming cost V 8 bases and J 3 bases, with 8 bases left between them. This sequence was found in an adult in good health. The specimen was peripheral blood, collected on day 0 of AZD1222 vaccination. The chain couples TRBV2 to TRBJ2-1, with D unresolved. The CDR3 nucleotides read TGTGCCAGCGGGCAGGACTACAATGAGCAGTTCTTC. The encoded protein is CASGQDYNEQFF.